This T cell receptor beta chain emerged from a study of cytomegalovirus exposure and HLA in healthy donors. General study results and limits: A few CMV-associated chains were confirmed in vitro to be specific for CMV antigens. Subsequent analysis showed first-cohort TCR clusters tending to co-occur in about 110 validation repertoires.

Sequencing used immunoSEQ multiplex PCR; TCRdb keeps in-frame clones, though not all of them. The top ten hold roughly 0.82% of the sample, which has hundreds of thousands of clones, approximately 90% seen once. The 120-subject validation cohort, separate from the approximately 630-subject first cohort, included the donors. Comment on this clone: What it binds is not known.

Trimming removed 2 bases at V and 4 bases at J, with 18 bases between. The V gene's germline CDR1 is MGHRA and CDR2 YSYEKL. The CDR3 spans 17 residues. The TCR comes from a young woman in good health and CMV-seronegative. The chain links TRBV4-1 to TRBJ2-1; tentative D call: TRBD1 (6 bases). The sequenced sample consisted of PBMCs. CDR3 amino acids: CASSQLFTGTRYNEQFF. Here the CDR3 DNA reads TGCGCCAGCAGCCAACTTTTTACAGGGACCCGATACAATGAGCAGTTCTTC.